A single TCR beta chain is shown here with its context. Which antigen it targets is not known. Base qualities are not provided; no much larger clone lies one nucleotide away. To prepare the library, the immunoSEQ multiplex PCR assay was applied. The multiplex PCR relied on a mix of 60 forward primers for TCR Vbeta segments and 13 reverse primers for TCR Jbeta segments. A multiplex PCR assay on genomic DNA amplified the CDR3 region of rearranged TCR beta genes. The Illumina HiSeq System was used to sequence the amplified TCR beta libraries as 87-base-pair reads. In the original analysis: In a later analysis, some 80 million unique TCR beta chains were counted across the 500 to 850 repertoires, and around 11 million of these chains were shared by at least two donors. A nearest-neighbor algorithm error-corrected the raw reads and collapsed the reads into unique sequences, merging closely related sequences to remove PCR and sequencing errors. CDR3 sequences were aligned to IMGT reference sequences to assign V, D and J gene segments. For a sequence to be retained, a match of at least six nucleotides was required to both a V gene segment and a J gene segment. Rearrangements were called productive when the CDR3 lacked stop codons and stayed in frame with V and J; all others were non-productive. Following IMGT convention, CDR3 was defined as the stretch from the second conserved V-encoded cysteine up to the conserved J-encoded phenylalanine. The earlier analysis of some 600 of the donors excluded sequences that lacked an unambiguous match to a single V gene segment. In an earlier analysis of 587 of the donors, a V segment was called functional when productive rearrangements were above 56.7%, and segregating when the standard deviation between donors exceeded 5%. To diagnose cytomegalovirus status from the catalog of TCR beta chain sequences, a statistical classification framework was built. V and J gene assignment, in a later analysis, came from comparing TCR nucleotide sequences with IMGT/GENE-DB human TR gene sequences. The TCRdist pipeline was used in a later analysis to assign CDR3 sequences and most-parsimonious VDJ recombination scenarios. In a later analysis, each TCR beta chain was defined by its CDR3 amino acid sequence together with its V-gene family, and reads without a unique V-gene family were excluded. In a later analysis, 450 to 600 highly shared, low-generation-probability nucleotide sequences were removed to address suspected cross-contamination and a sequencing artifact. For each public chain, a later analysis derived a clonal expansion index from normalized ranks of inferred template counts within each repertoire. A later analysis computed generation probabilities with a VDJ recombination model fitted to out-of-frame rearrangements, and checked the results against IGoR. In a later analysis, TCR-TCR, TCR-HLA and TCR-CMV co-occurrence was scored with hypergeometric tests, and a repertoire-size bias correction was applied to TCR pairs. To estimate false discovery rates, a later analysis permuted the HLA or CMV assignments 20 times. In a later analysis, co-occurring TCRs were grouped with DBSCAN, and TCRdist sequence similarity was added when clustering was performed within HLA-allele-positive subsets. For co-occurrence clustering, repertoires with fewer than 30,000 or more than 120,000 public chains were excluded, along with roughly five repertoires with anomalous nucleotide sharing. TCRdb retrieved this table from immuneACCESS and kept in-frame rearrangements only. Not all clones are present; in checked studies, unresolved V genes account for under half, and no reason is known for the remainder. That table gives V, J and clone size, and the DNA gave D and trimming. Across this sample there are 130,000 or so clones, with 70% to 80% seen only once. 1.8% of the sample goes to the ten largest clones.

This record comes from a study of cytomegalovirus exposure and HLA in healthy donors (dated by TCRdb to 2016 to 2017). Looking at the study overall: In an earlier analysis of about 560 of the donors, roughly 300 Gb of sequence data and just under 120 million unique TCR beta sequences from roughly 180 million T cells were reported. An early release covering some 640 HLA-typed donors comprised about 320 gigabases of sequencing data and tens of millions of unique TCR sequences. Of the roughly 420 genotyped donors, over 80% were placed in the genetic ancestry cluster associated with self-reported Caucasian donors. The aim of the study was to test whether cataloging public T cell receptors could identify signatures of past pathogen exposure. The study used immunosequencing to profile the T cell repertoires of under 700 subjects and linked those repertoires to cytomegalovirus serostatus. Besides the first cohort of some 670 subjects, a separate validation cohort made up of around 120 different subjects was used. To predict cytomegalovirus infection status, the study brought together high-throughput TCR immunosequencing, statistical association of individual TCRs with disease status, and machine learning. In a later analysis, previously published TCR beta repertoires from 550 to 750 donors were re-analyzed and high-resolution HLA genotyping was added so that TCR occurrence patterns could be studied. The later analysis used no new phenotypic data to find candidate immune exposures, relying instead on TCR beta sequences and their occurrence across donors. In an earlier analysis of 550 to 700 of the donors, high-throughput TCR beta sequencing was used to judge whether each TCR beta V gene segment behaved as functional or pseudogenic. Donor age, sex, ethnicity and CMV serostatus were compiled together with the repertoire data. A later genetic analysis used genome-wide SNP genotypes for about 65% of the roughly 700 donors, treating that subset as a discovery cohort. All discovery cohort repertoires had been generated on a single sequencing platform. Both class I and class II loci were covered by HLA typing, at four-digit resolution. The number of typed donors differed by locus: about 620-640 for A, B, C, DRB1 and DQB1; some 540 for DQA1; around 580 for DPA1; and about 450 for DPB1. Because of strong linkage in the cohort, 4 to 6 DR-DQ haplotypes were treated as single units for association and clustering. Across roughly 420 genotyped donors of the cohort, an average of about 220,000 unique TCR beta nucleotide sequences per donor were sequenced, and roughly 17% of those sequences were non-productive.

Paper-wide results and their limitations: The study gave a list of some 150 TCR beta chains associated with cytomegalovirus. In a later analysis, the rate of TCR association differed among HLA loci, with DRB1 alleles having the most associated TCRs and HLA-C alleles having the fewest. Correlated functional status among segregating V segments might be attributable to linkage disequilibrium, but an unknown experimental factor could not be ruled out. HLA typing was unavailable for some donors at each locus, so association tests used only the typed subset. Most TCR sequences were observed very rarely across donors, whereas some public TCRs were present in many individuals. Strong co-occurrence of HLA alleles, especially DR and DQ, made assigning TCR associations to individual alleles difficult. A further reported finding was that TCR beta sequences accurately predicted the HLA-A and HLA-B alleles for most subjects in the first cohort. V-gene and J-gene trimming of TCR beta chains was associated with a missense DCLRE1C variant in a later genetic analysis, and the association was replicated in an independent cohort. The presence/absence analyses assumed that sequencing depth was roughly uniform across donors, and that assumption may not be true. It was suggested by the authors that the approach could potentially be generalized to other disease states and immunological phenotypes. A later analysis found that most CMV-associated TCR beta chains appeared HLA-restricted, with HLA associations seemingly driven largely by CMV exposure. In this cohort, only TCR beta chains were sequenced, and detectable features were limited by the absence of alpha or paired-chain data. A cluster of highly shared sequence variants was judged likely to be a technical artifact of the sequencing pipeline. The only immune exposure information available for the cohort was CMV serostatus. In both the original and validation cohorts, the classifier was reported to diagnose cytomegalovirus status with high specificity and sensitivity. In a later analysis, 15,000 to 20,000 TCR beta sequences were associated with specific HLA alleles at a false discovery rate of 0.05. Because the 87-base-pair reads could not distinguish some IMGT-functional V segments, including TRBV6-2 and TRBV6-3, those segments were excluded. Because counts were too low, some 17 rarely observed V segments, including chromosome 9 orphons, were excluded from the earlier analysis of 500 to 700 of the donors. In an earlier analysis of more than 500 of the donors, most TCR beta V segments appeared in productive rearrangements about 90% or about 30% of the time, broadly matching IMGT annotations. In a later analysis, several top co-occurrence clusters were reported to appear linked to parvovirus B19, influenza, CMV and Epstein-Barr virus. A later analysis found that HLA-associated TCR beta chains were more clonally expanded and had lower generation probabilities than equally common non-associated chains. Three of the identified cytomegalovirus-associated TCR beta chains were confirmed in vitro to be specific for cytomegalovirus antigens. In a later genetic analysis, fewer N-insertions in productive TCRs were reported among donors in an Asian-associated ancestry cluster than the roughly 700-donor mean.

Trimming takes 2 bases off V and 0 bases off J; junction bases not matched to a gene: 5. The CDR3 sequence holds 17 residues, the cysteine and phenylalanine included. The only DNA kept is the CDR3, 51 bases in frame from the first base. From the germline V gene, CDR1 is MGHRA and CDR2 is YSYEKL. The cohort was made up of roughly 670 healthy bone marrow donors. At the time of sampling, all cohort members were nominally healthy, though unrecorded immune exposures were likely present. The donor was CMV seropositive and belonged to the group of around 300 seropositive cohort members. Each donor provided a peripheral blood sample, and peripheral blood mononuclear cells were used for TCR beta sequencing. The Qiagen DNeasy Blood Extraction Kit was used to extract genomic DNA from the blood cell samples.

This receptor was obtained from a female donor in good health and CMV-seropositive. What was sequenced was PBMCs. Rearrangement joined TRBV4-1 to TRBJ1-2; 11 bases in between match TRBD1. CDR3 loop: CASSQSPGQGANYGYTF. The DNA reads TGCGCCAGCAGCCAATCGCCGGGACAGGGGGCTAACTATGGCTACACCTTC.